The T cell receptor beta chain under discussion was sequenced for a study of cytomegalovirus exposure and HLA in healthy donors (dated by TCRdb to 2015 to 2018). Context from the whole study: An earlier analysis of roughly 630 of the donors reported 250 to 300 Gb of sequence data and 117 million unique TCR beta sequences from approximately 180 million T cells. An early release covering just under 650 HLA-typed donors comprised around 300 gigabases of sequencing data and roughly 86 million unique TCR sequences. Of the 350 to 450 genotyped donors, over 80% were placed in the genetic ancestry cluster associated with self-reported Caucasian donors. The study aimed to test whether signatures of past pathogen exposure could be identified by cataloging public T cell receptors. The study used immunosequencing to profile the T cell repertoires of more than 650 subjects and linked those repertoires to cytomegalovirus serostatus. A separate validation cohort of about 110 different subjects was used in addition to the 666-subject first cohort. To predict cytomegalovirus infection status, the study brought together high-throughput TCR immunosequencing, statistical association of individual TCRs with disease status, and machine learning. A later analysis re-examined previously published TCR beta repertoires from roughly 650 donors and added high-resolution HLA genotyping to investigate patterns of TCR occurrence. Rather than drawing on any new phenotypic data, the later analysis identified candidate immune exposures from TCR beta sequences and the way those sequences occurred across donors. To decide whether each TCR beta V gene segment behaved as functional or pseudogenic, an earlier analysis of approximately 600 of the donors relied on high-throughput TCR beta sequencing. Alongside the repertoire data, information on donor age, sex, ethnicity and CMV serostatus was compiled. A later genetic analysis used genome-wide SNP genotypes for 398 of the 666 donors, treating that subset as a discovery cohort. Every discovery cohort repertoire had been produced on one sequencing platform. HLA typing covered class I and class II loci at four-digit resolution. The number of donors typed differed by locus, with about 620-630 for A, B, C, DRB1 and DQB1, roughly 520 for DQA1, 600 to 610 for DPA1, and some 470 for DPB1. Four to six DR-DQ haplotypes were handled as single units for association and clustering, since linkage in the cohort was strong. Among roughly 370 genotyped donors of the cohort, an average of approximately 240,000 unique TCR beta nucleotide sequences were sequenced per donor, roughly 20% of them non-productive.

The cohort comprised 666 healthy bone marrow donors. At the time of sampling, all cohort members were nominally healthy, though unrecorded immune exposures were likely present. The donor tested CMV seropositive, placing the donor among the 250 to 350 seropositive members of the cohort. Every donor gave a peripheral blood sample, and the peripheral blood mononuclear cells from that sample were used for TCR beta sequencing. Genomic DNA extraction from the blood cell samples was performed with the Qiagen DNeasy Blood Extraction Kit. Concerning this clone: Its antigen is not yet known.

General conclusions and limits of the study: Strong co-occurrence of HLA alleles, especially DR and DQ, made assigning TCR associations to individual alleles difficult. According to a later analysis, most CMV-associated TCR beta chains appeared to be HLA-restricted, and the HLA associations seemed to be driven largely by CMV exposure. Sequencing depth was assumed to be roughly uniform across donors in the presence/absence analyses, though that assumption may not hold. In an earlier analysis of approximately 590 of the donors, most TCR beta V segments appeared in productive rearrangements about 87% or about 30% of the time, broadly matching IMGT annotations. Linkage disequilibrium might explain the correlated functional status among segregating V segments, but an unknown experimental factor could not be excluded. A total of some 180 TCR beta chains were listed by the study as associated with cytomegalovirus. The only immune exposure information available for the cohort was CMV serostatus. The 87-base-pair reads could not distinguish some IMGT-functional V segments, including TRBV6-2 and TRBV6-3, so those segments were excluded. Compared with equally common non-associated chains, HLA-associated TCR beta chains in a later analysis were more clonally expanded and had lower generation probabilities. Three of the identified cytomegalovirus-associated TCR beta chains were confirmed in vitro to be specific for cytomegalovirus antigens. According to the authors, the approach could potentially be generalized to other disease states and immunological phenotypes. Most TCR sequences were observed very rarely across donors, whereas some public TCRs were present in many individuals. In a later genetic analysis, fewer N-insertions in productive TCRs were reported among donors in an Asian-associated ancestry cluster than the approximately 670-donor mean. Specific HLA alleles were associated with 15,000 to 20,000 TCR beta sequences at a false discovery rate of 0.05 in a later analysis. This cohort had only TCR beta chains sequenced, and the lack of alpha or paired-chain data limited which features could be detected. HLA typing was unavailable for some donors at each locus, so association tests used only the typed subset. Several of the top co-occurrence clusters appeared to be linked to parvovirus B19, influenza, CMV and Epstein-Barr virus, according to a later analysis. A later genetic analysis associated a missense DCLRE1C variant with V-gene and J-gene trimming of TCR beta chains, and an independent cohort replicated the association. A later analysis found that TCR association rates varied across HLA loci, with DRB1 alleles showing the most associated TCRs and HLA-C alleles the fewest. Fewer than 20 rarely observed V segments, including chromosome 9 orphons, were excluded from the earlier analysis of 550 to 700 of the donors because counts were too low. A cluster of highly shared sequence variants was judged likely to represent a technical artifact of the sequencing pipeline. In both the original and validation cohorts, the classifier was reported to diagnose cytomegalovirus status with high specificity and sensitivity. A further reported finding was that TCR beta sequences accurately predicted the HLA-A and HLA-B alleles for most subjects in the first cohort.

Library preparation used the immunoSEQ multiplex PCR assay. For the multiplex PCR, a mixture combining 60 forward primers for TCR Vbeta segments and 13 reverse primers for TCR Jbeta segments was used. The CDR3 region of rearranged TCR beta genes was amplified from genomic DNA by a multiplex PCR assay. The amplified TCR beta libraries were sequenced on the Illumina HiSeq System as 87-base-pair reads. Under the source paper's analysis protocol: In a later analysis, around 80 million unique TCR beta chains were counted across the roughly 700 repertoires, and around 10 million of these chains were shared by at least two donors. Raw reads were error-corrected and collapsed into unique sequences with a nearest-neighbor algorithm that merged closely related sequences to remove PCR and sequencing errors. To assign V, D and J gene segments, CDR3 sequences were aligned to IMGT reference sequences. Each retained sequence needed at least a six-nucleotide match to both a V gene segment and a J gene segment. A rearrangement counted as productive if the CDR3 had no stop codons and remained in frame with V and J, and every other rearrangement counted as non-productive. Following IMGT convention, CDR3 was defined as the stretch from the second conserved V-encoded cysteine up to the conserved J-encoded phenylalanine. In an earlier analysis of 587 of the donors, sequences lacking an unambiguous match to a single V gene segment were excluded. In an earlier analysis of approximately 560 of the donors, a V segment was called functional when productive rearrangements were above 56.7%, and segregating when the standard deviation between donors exceeded 5%. To diagnose cytomegalovirus status from the catalog of TCR beta chain sequences, a statistical classification framework was built. In a later analysis, V and J genes were assigned by comparing TCR nucleotide sequences against IMGT/GENE-DB human TR gene sequences. Using the TCRdist pipeline, a later analysis assigned CDR3 sequences along with most-parsimonious VDJ recombination scenarios. In a later analysis, each TCR beta chain was defined by its CDR3 amino acid sequence together with its V-gene family, and reads lacking a unique V-gene family were excluded. To address suspected cross-contamination and a sequencing artifact, a later analysis removed a few hundred highly shared, low-generation-probability nucleotide sequences. In a later analysis, a clonal expansion index for each public chain was calculated from normalized within-repertoire ranks of inferred template counts. Generation probabilities in a later analysis came from a VDJ recombination model fitted to out-of-frame rearrangements, and those results were checked against IGoR. In a later analysis, TCR-TCR, TCR-HLA and TCR-CMV co-occurrence was scored with hypergeometric tests, and a repertoire-size bias correction was applied to TCR pairs. In a later analysis, false discovery rates were estimated by permuting HLA or CMV assignments 20 times. In a later analysis, co-occurring TCRs were grouped with DBSCAN, and TCRdist sequence similarity was added when clustering was performed within HLA-allele-positive subsets. Co-occurrence clustering excluded repertoires with fewer than 30,000 or more than 120,000 public chains, plus five with anomalous nucleotide sharing. The immuneACCESS repertoire file appears here via TCRdb, limited to in-frame rearrangements. These files lack a portion of the clones; in checked studies, under half of the deficit traces to unresolved V genes, and the cause of the others is not known. D and trimming come from the DNA, and the V and J calls and clone size come from that table. In this sample's table one finds more than 200,000 clones. More than 0.75% of the sample lies in the top ten.

The CDR3 goes from the cysteine to the phenylalanine over 15 residues. The entry retains the CDR3 DNA only, 45 bases that are in frame from base 1. Cut back by 3 bases and 6 bases, the V and J ends lie 15 bases apart. From a lookup of the germline V gene, CDR1 and CDR2 are MNHNS and SASEGT. The sequence is built from TRBV6-1 and TRBJ1-5, and TRBD1 may be the D gene, going by 6 matching bases. The sequence was collected from a woman aged 25-40 years in good health and CMV-seropositive. The sequencing input was PBMCs. The nucleotide sequence is given as TGTGCCAGCAGTGAGATGGCAGGGGCTGGTCAGCCCCAGCATTTT. The resulting protein is CASSEMAGAGQPQHF.